This T cell receptor (beta chain) was sequenced during a study of CD8+CD57+ T cells in acquired aplastic anemia. Study background: Average DNA yield from sorted CD4+ and CD8+ cells was roughly 3.1 ug.

This clonotype was seen many times. Its specificity is unknown. Both TCR beta VDJ combination and CDR3 sequence profiling were carried out. Genomic DNA was the template for this profiling. TCRdb called the reads again in MiXCR, with one record for every CDR3 protein. The sample has 250,000 to 300,000 distinct CDR3 sequences; under 65% are singletons. Whole-study results and caveats: Patients shared just under 30 CD8+ CDR3 sequences with controls.

The CDR3 extends over 13 amino acids. The V end lost 2 bases, the J end lost 5 bases, and 7 bases lay between the germline ends. Patients picked for sequencing had shown CD8+CD57+ cell expansion detected by flow cytometry. In all patients, the disease was severe acquired aplastic anemia. Patients were untreated when blood was sampled. The genes are TRBV12-3 or TRBV12-4 and TRBJ1-5; possible D gene TRBD1, 5 bases. This sequence originates from a human donor with aplastic anemia. Material: sorted CD4+, CD8+, or CD8+CD57+ T cells (not recorded which) from PBMCs. The CDR3: CASSLSRDQPQHF. DNA for the CDR3: TGTGCCAGCAGTTTATCCAGGGATCAGCCCCAGCATTTT.